This T cell receptor (beta chain) was sequenced during a study of blood T cell repertoires in COVID-19. Study as a whole: T cells, B-cell-depleted T cells, or PBMCs provided the cDNA or gDNA that served as material.

Libraries were prepared by immunoSEQ multiplex PCR; TCRdb keeps only in-frame clonotypes and omits some of them. The table has around 53,000 clones, roughly 89% seen once. CDR1 and CDR2 (germline): SEHNR, FQNEAQ (reference sequence). The CDR3 runs to 18 residues. V shed 8 bases and J 4 bases; nucleotides not matched to a gene: 16. The V gene is TRBV7-9, the J gene TRBJ2-1, with 11 bases that match TRBD2. The sequence derives from a man aged 50 or older with acute or convalescent COVID-19. The sequencing input was peripheral blood. This chain's CDR3 is CASSLALAGEGFYNEQFF. DNA for the CDR3: TGTGCCAGCTCACTTGCACTAGCGGGAGAGGGGTTTTACAATGAGCAGTTCTTC.